Listed here is a single T cell receptor (beta chain). Per germline, CDR1 MNHEY and CDR2 SVGAGI. The CDR3 extends over 14 amino acids. Trimming took off 5 bases at V and 4 bases at J, with 14 bases between the two ends. The sample is drawn from a study of control samples from healthy donors and cancer patients. Assay: immunoSEQ multiplex PCR; the TCRdb copy retains only in-frame clones and omits some. The repertoire holds under 150,000 clones, under 90% seen once, with 6% to 9.5% in the top ten. The sample comprised PBMCs. The J gene is TRBJ1-1, the V gene TRBV6-5; perhaps TRBD1 as D (6 bases). This TCR derives from a man between 50 and 59 years old with head and neck cancer. The CDR3 DNA sequence: TGTGCCAGCAGTCAGTTTGGCAGGGGCACTGAAGCTTTCTTT. Its protein product is CASSQFGRGTEAFF.